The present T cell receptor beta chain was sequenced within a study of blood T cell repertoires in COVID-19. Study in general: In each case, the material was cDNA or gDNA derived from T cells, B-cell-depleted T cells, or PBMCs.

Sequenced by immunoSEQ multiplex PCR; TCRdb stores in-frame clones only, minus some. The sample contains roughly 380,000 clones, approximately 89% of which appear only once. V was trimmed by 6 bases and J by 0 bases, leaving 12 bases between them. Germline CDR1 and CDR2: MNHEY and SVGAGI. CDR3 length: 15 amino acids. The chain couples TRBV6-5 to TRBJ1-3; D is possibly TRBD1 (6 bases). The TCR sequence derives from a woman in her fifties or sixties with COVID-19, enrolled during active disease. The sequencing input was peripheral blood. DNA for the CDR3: TGTGCCAGCAGACCCGACAGGTACTCTGGAAACACCATATATTTT. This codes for CASRPDRYSGNTIYF.